This TCR beta chain stems from a study of blood T cell repertoires in COVID-19. Only in-frame clones appear in the TCRdb table, and some are missing; sequencing was by immunoSEQ multiplex PCR. The data hold approximately 320,000 clones, with roughly 85% observed a single time. This CDR3 spans 13 amino acids. The ends were cut back, 10 bases at V and 0 bases at J, with 12 bases in the middle. Per the germline V gene, CDR1 is ENHRY and CDR2 is SYGVKD. The origin of this receptor is a human donor in a cohort sampled during active COVID-19. The chain joins TRBV10-3 to TRBJ1-1, with a possible D match to TRBD1 (6 bases). What was sequenced was peripheral blood. CDR3 nucleotide sequence: TGTGCCACTCGACAGGACATGAACACTGAAGCTTTCTTT. Protein sequence: CATRQDMNTEAFF.